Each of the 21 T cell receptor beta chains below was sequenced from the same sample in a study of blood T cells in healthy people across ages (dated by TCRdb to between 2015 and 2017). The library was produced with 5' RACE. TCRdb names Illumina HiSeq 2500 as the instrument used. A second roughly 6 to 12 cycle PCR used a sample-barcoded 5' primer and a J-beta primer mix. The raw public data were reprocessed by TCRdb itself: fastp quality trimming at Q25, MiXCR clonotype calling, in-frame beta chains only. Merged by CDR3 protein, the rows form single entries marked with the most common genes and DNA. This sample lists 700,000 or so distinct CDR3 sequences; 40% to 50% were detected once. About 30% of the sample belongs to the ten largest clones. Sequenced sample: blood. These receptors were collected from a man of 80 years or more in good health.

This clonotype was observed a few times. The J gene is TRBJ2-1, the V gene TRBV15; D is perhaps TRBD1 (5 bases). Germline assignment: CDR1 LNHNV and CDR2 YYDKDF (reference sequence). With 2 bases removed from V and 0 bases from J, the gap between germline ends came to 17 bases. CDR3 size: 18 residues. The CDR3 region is CATSRLTGPKRSYNEQFF. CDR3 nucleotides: TGTGCCACCAGCAGATTAACAGGACCCAAACGCTCCTACAATGAGCAGTTCTTC.

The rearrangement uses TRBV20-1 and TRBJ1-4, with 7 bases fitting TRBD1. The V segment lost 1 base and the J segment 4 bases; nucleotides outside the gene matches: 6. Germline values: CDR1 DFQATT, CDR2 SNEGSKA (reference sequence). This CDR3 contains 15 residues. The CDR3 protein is CSARGADRRNEKLFF. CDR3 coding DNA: TGCAGTGCTAGAGGGGCGGACAGGCGTAATGAAAAACTGTTTTTT.

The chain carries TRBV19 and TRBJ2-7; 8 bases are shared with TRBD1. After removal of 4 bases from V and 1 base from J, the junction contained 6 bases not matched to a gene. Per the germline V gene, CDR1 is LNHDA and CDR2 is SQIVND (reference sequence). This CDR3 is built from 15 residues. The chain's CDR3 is CASSNRDRNSYEQYF. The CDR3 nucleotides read TGTGCCAGTAGTAACCGGGACAGGAATTCCTACGAGCAGTACTTC.

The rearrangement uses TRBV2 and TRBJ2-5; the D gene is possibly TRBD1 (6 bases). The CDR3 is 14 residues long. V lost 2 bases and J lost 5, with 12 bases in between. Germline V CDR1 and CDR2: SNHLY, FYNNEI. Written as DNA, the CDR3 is TGTGCCAGCAGTGAAAGGCAGGGGTACGAGACCCAGTACTTC. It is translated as CASSERQGYETQYF.

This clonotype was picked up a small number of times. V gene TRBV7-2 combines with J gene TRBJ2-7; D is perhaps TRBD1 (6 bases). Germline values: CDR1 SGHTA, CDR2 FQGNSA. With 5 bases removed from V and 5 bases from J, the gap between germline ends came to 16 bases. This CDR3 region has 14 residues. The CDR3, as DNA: TGTGCCAGCAGCCCCCTCAGGGGTTCCCACGAGCAGTACTTC. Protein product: CASSPLRGSHEQYF.

CDR3 coding DNA: TGCAGTGCTGTCCTCGCTTTGAATCAGCCCCAGCATTTT. Translating it yields CSAVLALNQPQHF. The rearrangement joins TRBV20-1 to TRBJ1-5; D not resolved. Between the trimmed V and J ends, which lost 5 bases and 4 bases, there was a span of 12 bases. CDR1 and CDR2 (germline): DFQATT, SNEGSKA (reference sequence). The CDR3 is made up of 13 amino acids.

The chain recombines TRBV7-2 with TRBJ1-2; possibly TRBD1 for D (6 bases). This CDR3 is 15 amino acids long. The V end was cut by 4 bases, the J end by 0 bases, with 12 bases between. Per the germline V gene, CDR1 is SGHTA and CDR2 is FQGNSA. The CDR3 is CASSSQQGANYGYTF. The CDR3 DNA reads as TGTGCCAGCAGCTCCCAACAGGGTGCTAACTATGGCTACACCTTC.

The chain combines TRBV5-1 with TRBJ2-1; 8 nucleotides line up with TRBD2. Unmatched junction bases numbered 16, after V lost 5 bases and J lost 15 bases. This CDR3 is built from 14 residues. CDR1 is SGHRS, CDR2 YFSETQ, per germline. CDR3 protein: CASSNGGANFSPFF. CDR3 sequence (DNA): TGCGCCAGCAGTAACGGGGGGGCCAATTTTAGTCCGTTCTTC. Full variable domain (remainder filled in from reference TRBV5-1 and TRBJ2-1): KAGVTQTPRYLIKTRGQQVTLSCSPISGHRSVSWYQQTPGQGLQFLFEYFSETQRNKGNFPGRFSGRQFSNSRSEMNVSTLELGDSALYLCASSNGGANFSPFFGPGTRLTVL.

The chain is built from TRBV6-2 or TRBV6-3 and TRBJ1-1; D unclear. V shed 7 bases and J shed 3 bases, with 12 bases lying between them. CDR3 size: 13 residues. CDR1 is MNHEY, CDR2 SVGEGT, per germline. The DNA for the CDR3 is TGTGCCAGCACCAGGCTTCCGGACACTGAAGCTTTCTTT. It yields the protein CASTRLPDTEAFF.

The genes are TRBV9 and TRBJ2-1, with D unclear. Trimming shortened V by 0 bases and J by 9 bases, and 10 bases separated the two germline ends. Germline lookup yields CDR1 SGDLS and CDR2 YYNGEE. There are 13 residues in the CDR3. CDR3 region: CASSVDGFSEQFF. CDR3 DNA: TGTGCCAGCAGCGTAGACGGGTTCAGTGAGCAGTTCTTC.

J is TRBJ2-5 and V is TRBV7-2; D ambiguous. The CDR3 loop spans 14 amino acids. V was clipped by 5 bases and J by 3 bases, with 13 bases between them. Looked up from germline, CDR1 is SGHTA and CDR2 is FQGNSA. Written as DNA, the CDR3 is TGTGCCAGCAGCCTTACCTTACTGAAAGAGACCCAGTACTTC. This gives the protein CASSLTLLKETQYF.

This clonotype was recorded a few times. CDR3 amino acids: CASSSSSSGRDTQYF. The CDR3 DNA follows: TGTGCCAGCAGCTCCTCGTCGAGTGGTAGAGATACGCAGTATTTT. V usage is TRBV11-3 and J usage is TRBJ2-3; D gene uncertain. The ends were cut back, 4 bases at V and 5 bases at J, with 16 bases in the middle. Germline V CDR1 and CDR2: SGHNT, YENEEA. This CDR3 is 15 amino acids long.

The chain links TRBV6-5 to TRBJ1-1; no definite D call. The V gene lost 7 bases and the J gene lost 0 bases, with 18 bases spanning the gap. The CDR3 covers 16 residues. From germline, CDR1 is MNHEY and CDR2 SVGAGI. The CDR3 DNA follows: TGTGCCAGCACCGATAGTACAGTGACCATGAACACTGAAGCTTTCTTT. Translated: CASTDSTVTMNTEAFF.

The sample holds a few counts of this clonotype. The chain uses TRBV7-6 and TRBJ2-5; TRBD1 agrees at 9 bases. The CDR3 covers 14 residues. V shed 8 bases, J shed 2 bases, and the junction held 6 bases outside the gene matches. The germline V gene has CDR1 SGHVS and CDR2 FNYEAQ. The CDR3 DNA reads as TGTGCCAGCTCGGGACAGGGAGCTCAAGAGACCCAGTACTTC. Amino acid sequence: CASSGQGAQETQYF.

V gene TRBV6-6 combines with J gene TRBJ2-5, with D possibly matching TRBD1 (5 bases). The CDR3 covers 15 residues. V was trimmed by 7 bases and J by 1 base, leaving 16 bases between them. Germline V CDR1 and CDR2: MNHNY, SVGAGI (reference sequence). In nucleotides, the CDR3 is TGTGCCAGCACTTTACAAGGGGCCCGCCAAGAGACCCAGTACTTC. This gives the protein CASTLQGARQETQYF.

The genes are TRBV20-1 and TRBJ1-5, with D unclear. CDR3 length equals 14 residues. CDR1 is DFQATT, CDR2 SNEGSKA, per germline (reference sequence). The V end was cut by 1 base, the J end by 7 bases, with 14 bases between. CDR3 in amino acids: CSARGGPTDQPQHF. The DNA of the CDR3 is TGCAGTGCTAGAGGGGGTCCAACGGACCAGCCCCAGCATTTT.

In DNA form, the CDR3 reads TGCAGTGCTGACCTCGGGAGCTCCTACAATGAGCAGTTCTTC. Protein: CSADLGSSYNEQFF. The gene calls are TRBV20-1 and TRBJ2-1, with D possibly being TRBD2 (6 bases). The CDR3 covers 14 residues. Germline V gives CDR1 DFQATT, CDR2 SNEGSKA (reference sequence). V was cut by 5 bases and J by 0 bases, with 11 bases left in between.

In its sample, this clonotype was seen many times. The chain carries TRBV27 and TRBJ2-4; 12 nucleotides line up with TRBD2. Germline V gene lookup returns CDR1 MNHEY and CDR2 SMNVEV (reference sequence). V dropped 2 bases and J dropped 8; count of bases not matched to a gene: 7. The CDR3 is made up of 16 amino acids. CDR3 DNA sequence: TGTGCCAGCAGTTTAAATCCCCCTAGCGGGAGGGACATTCAGTACTTC. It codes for CASSLNPPSGRDIQYF.

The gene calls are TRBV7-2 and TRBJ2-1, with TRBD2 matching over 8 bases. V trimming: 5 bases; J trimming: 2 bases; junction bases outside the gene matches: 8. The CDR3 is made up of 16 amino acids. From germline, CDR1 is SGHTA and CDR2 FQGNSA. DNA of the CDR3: TGTGCCAGCAGCCAGACCGTGACTAGCGCCTACAATGAGCAGTTCTTC. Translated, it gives CASSQTVTSAYNEQFF.

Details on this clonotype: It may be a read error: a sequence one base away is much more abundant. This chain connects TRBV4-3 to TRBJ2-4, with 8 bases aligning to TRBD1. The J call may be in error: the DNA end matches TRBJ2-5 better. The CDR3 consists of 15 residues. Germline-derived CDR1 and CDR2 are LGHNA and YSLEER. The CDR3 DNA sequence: TGCGCCAGCAGCAAAGATCCCACAGGGGGTGAGACCCAGTACTTC. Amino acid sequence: CASSKDPTGGETQYF.

CDR3 residues: CASSSRGQADSGANVLTF. The CDR3 region has the DNA TGTGCCAGCAGTTCAAGGGGACAGGCCGACTCTGGGGCCAACGTCCTGACTTTC. This sequence joins TRBV7-2 and TRBJ2-6, with 8 bases fitting TRBD1. The CDR3 covers 18 residues. Unmatched junction bases numbered 10, after V lost 6 bases and J lost 0 bases. Germline V CDR1 and CDR2: SGHTA, FQGNSA.